This T cell receptor beta chain was identified during a study of T-cell memory formation after mild COVID-19 (dated by TCRdb to the early 2020s). With regard to the full study: TCR sequence clusters from the two donors were largely donor specific. Longitudinal TCRalpha and TCRbeta repertoire sequencing tracked T-cell clones expanding and contracting after mild COVID-19 in two donors. Two young, previously healthy adult volunteers made up the cohort, one male and one female. Findings and caveats that apply to the study as a whole: Whether the second-wave clones peaking on day 37 were SARS-CoV-2 specific was not confirmed. The detection of some responding clones in pre-infection memory suggests that pre-existing cross-reactive memory T cells joined the SARS-CoV-2 response. Contracting CD4+ clones were located mainly in the CM and EM memory subsets, whereas CD8+ clones were found to be enriched in EMRA. Only two mild cases were covered in the study, and larger cohorts including severe cases with pre-infection samples were considered necessary. From day 15 to 85, contracting clones showed balanced CD4/CD8 phenotypes, whereas a second wave of clones that expanded from day 15 to 37 leaned towards CD4+.

Sequencing was carried out with an Illumina NovaSeq 6000. cDNA libraries for TCRalpha and TCRbeta were prepared by 5'RACE using constant-segment primers, with sample barcodes and unique molecular identifiers added. RNA was extracted from every sample with Trizol reagent. Library amplification was performed in two PCR steps, and a second sample barcode and Illumina TruSeq adapters were introduced in the second step. Libraries were sequenced on an Illumina NovaSeq with 2 x 150 bp paired-end reads. The published analysis was carried out like this. The reads were demultiplexed and collapsed into UMI-guided consensus sequences using migec v1.2.7. Using mixcr v2.1.11, the UMI consensuses were aligned to TRA and TRB V and J templates and assembled into clonotypes. A clonotype was counted as expanded or contracted only when both edgeR and NoisET called the clonotype significant, with the noise models trained on biological replicates. edgeR calls used a false discovery rate-adjusted p below 0.01 and a log2 fold-change threshold of 1. As an exploratory analysis of dynamics, max-normalized trajectories of the 1000 most abundant clonotypes were examined by PCA with hierarchical clustering. Separately sequenced CD4+ and CD8+ repertoires were used to assign the CD4 or CD8 phenotype of responding clones. In TCRdb, the public reads were trimmed at Q25 with fastp and aligned with MiXCR, with productive beta chains retained. Each CDR3 protein gets just one entry, which takes the most common genes and DNA from the rows behind it. The V and J calls and clone size are TCRdb's, not the authors'. This sample gives hundreds of thousands of distinct CDR3 sequences in total; roughly an eighth of them show up just once. About a fifth of the sample comes from the top ten.

Ficoll-Paque density gradient centrifugation was used to isolate PBMCs. V loses 4 bases of germline sequence and J loses 7 bases, and the interval between the two ends is 11 bases. The CDR3 covers 12 residues, taking in both the cysteine and the phenylalanine. Solely the CDR3 DNA is kept, with 36 bases framed from the first base. CDR1 SQVTM and CDR2 ANQGSEA were looked up in the germline V gene. This clonotype turned up a few times. What this receptor recognizes is not known. Base qualities were left out, and no much larger clone turns up one base away. The chain was built from TRBV29-1 and TRBJ2-4; TRBD1 is possibly the D segment (5 matching bases). Sequencing input: PBMCs or a T cell subset sorted from them (not recorded which). This clonotype was obtained from a man aged 18 to 29 who had mild COVID-19 (a few samples of this study predate the infection). The sample titles of this study are shuffled in the database, so cell type and time point are left out; the donor was told from shared clones. For the CDR3, the sequence is CSVGSGSNIQYF. The bases are TGCAGCGTTGGTTCAGGGTCTAACATTCAGTACTTC.